These 27 T cell receptor beta chains originate from one sample sequenced in a study of blood T cell repertoires in COVID-19 (dated by TCRdb to about 2020). Library construction relied on the immunoSEQ multiplex PCR assay. In TCRdb, the immuneACCESS table is reduced to in-frame sequences with V and J assigned. These tables do not hold every clone; where another copy was compared, an unresolved V gene accounts for under half, and the others remain unexplained. The sample table holds approximately 300,000 clones, of which approximately 85% were seen once. Around 1.5% of the sample comes from the top ten. Sequenced: peripheral blood. The source of these receptors is a woman aged 45-60 years with acute or convalescent COVID-19.

The J gene is TRBJ2-7, the V gene TRBV11-2, with D perhaps TRBD2 (6 bases). Per the germline V gene, CDR1 is SGHAT and CDR2 is FQNNGV. The CDR3 runs to 16 residues. Trimming took off 1 base at V and 2 bases at J, with 15 bases between the two ends. The CDR3 bases are TGTGCCAGCAGCTTAGCGGCCCTAGCGCGAACCTACGAGCAGTACTTC. This codes for CASSLAALARTYEQYF.

This rearrangement joins TRBV9 to TRBJ2-4; 11 bases align to TRBD2. The CDR3 is 15 amino acids. CDR1 and CDR2 from the germline V gene are SGDLS and YYNGEE. Trimming removed 5 bases from V and 5 bases from J; junction bases left unmatched: 6. The CDR3 nucleotides are TGTGCCAGCAGTCCTACTAGCGGGAGAGAAAACATTCAGTACTTC. Its translation is CASSPTSGRENIQYF.

This clone was recorded a few times. V and J are TRBV28 and TRBJ2-2; 8 bases are shared with TRBD2. With V trimmed by 6 bases and J by 7 bases, 13 bases remained unmatched. The CDR3 has 16 residues. Germline loops: CDR1 MDHEN, CDR2 SYDVKM. This CDR3 reads CASRPTSGPSGGELFF. CDR3 nucleotides: TGTGCCAGCAGACCCACTAGCGGCCCCTCCGGCGGGGAGCTGTTTTTT.

This rearrangement joins TRBV4-1 to TRBJ2-1; 9 bases fit TRBD2. Germline V gene lookup returns CDR1 MGHRA and CDR2 YSYEKL. J lost 0 bases, V lost 1 base, and 1 base had no gene match. The CDR3 covers 16 residues. CDR3 in DNA: TGCGCCAGCAGCCAAGGACTAGCGGTCTCCTACAATGAGCAGTTCTTC. It codes for CASSQGLAVSYNEQFF.

To note about this clone: Other nucleotide sequences in the sample specify the same CDR3. The CDR3: CASSLDGGSQPQHF. For the CDR3, the DNA is TGCGCCAGCAGCTTGGACGGGGGGTCTCAGCCCCAGCATTTT. The chain couples TRBV5-1 to TRBJ1-5; tentatively, D is TRBD1 (5 bases). V was pared by 0 bases and J by 6 bases, with 10 bases between. The CDR3 covers 14 residues. Germline lookup yields CDR1 SGHRS and CDR2 YFSETQ.

The V gene is TRBV19, the J gene TRBJ1-1; perhaps TRBD1 as D (6 bases). The germline gives CDR1 LNHDA, CDR2 SQIVND (reference sequence). The CDR3 loop spans 14 amino acids. Trimming pared 5 bases from V and 1 base from J, leaving 11 bases between. For the CDR3, the DNA is TGTGCCAGTAGTGGGGACACGGGGAACACTGAAGCTTTCTTT. Protein product: CASSGDTGNTEAFF.

CDR3 sequence reads: CASSRSDEQFF. DNA for the CDR3: TGTGCCAGTAGCCGTTCGGATGAGCAGTTCTTC. The J gene is TRBJ2-1, the V gene TRBV19; unclear D gene. CDR3 length: 11 residues. Germline CDR1 is LNHDA and CDR2 is SQIVND (reference sequence). The V and J ends lost 6 bases and 8 bases respectively, with 8 bases between them.

V usage is TRBV5-4 and J usage is TRBJ1-4; tentative D call: TRBD1 (5 bases). Trimming stripped 4 bases from V and 3 bases from J, with 19 bases between. CDR3 size: 17 residues. The germline V gene has CDR1 SGHNT and CDR2 YYREEE (reference sequence). The CDR3 sequence is CASSQRTGPGANEKLFF. In nucleotides, the CDR3 is TGTGCCAGCAGCCAACGCACGGGCCCGGGGGCTAATGAAAAACTGTTTTTT. The full variable domain, in which reference TRBV5-4 and TRBJ1-4 provide the parts outside the CDR3, is ETGVTQSPTHLIKTRGQQVTLRCSSQSGHNTVSWYQQALGQGPQFIFQYYREEENGRGNFPPRFSGLQFPNYSSELNVNALELDDSALYLCASSQRTGPGANEKLFFGSGTQLSVL.

The sample holds one count of this clone. The rearrangement links TRBV6-5 to TRBJ1-2; D is possibly TRBD1 (6 bases). CDR1 is MNHEY and CDR2 is SVGAGI in the germline V gene. This CDR3 has 13 amino acids. V was clipped by 8 bases and J by 8 bases, with 18 bases between them. CDR3 protein: CASAPRGGKGYTF. Written as DNA, the CDR3 is TGTGCCAGCGCCCCGAGGGGGGGAAAGGGCTACACCTTC.

The chain uses TRBV13 and TRBJ2-6; D gene unclear. Germline V lookup: CDR1 PRHDT, CDR2 FYEKMQ (reference sequence). The V end lost 5 bases, the J end lost 2 bases, and 13 bases lay between the germline ends. There are 16 residues in the CDR3. CDR3 nucleotides: TGTGCCAGCAGCCCCCATATAGGAGCTGGGGCCAACGTCCTGACTTTC. This codes for CASSPHIGAGANVLTF.

On this clone itself: The junction and the germline gene differ at one end; a read error may be behind it. V and J are TRBV7-7 and TRBJ2-5; a weak D match, TRBD2 (6 bases). The CDR3 loop spans 14 amino acids. The germline gives CDR1 SSHAT, CDR2 FNYEAQ (reference sequence). The CDR3 reads CASSLGGSEETQYF. CDR3 nucleotides: TGTGCTAGCAGCTTAGGAGGGTCGGAGGAGACCCAGTACTTC. Filled out from reference TRBV7-7 and TRBJ2-5, the complete variable domain reads GAGVSQSPRYKVTKRGQDVTLRCDPISSHATLYWYQQALGQGPEFLTYFNYEAQPDKSGLPSDRFSAERPEGSISTLTIQRTEQRDSAMYRCASSLGGSEETQYFGPGTRLLVL.

The CDR3 region is CASSQDSSGTGGAWRTDTQYF. In DNA, the CDR3 is TGCGCCAGCAGCCAAGATTCTAGTGGGACAGGGGGCGCCTGGAGAACAGATACGCAGTATTTT. The chain couples TRBV4-3 to TRBJ2-3; 12 nucleotides match TRBD1. Germline-derived CDR1 and CDR2 are LGHNA and YSLEER. V lost 0 bases to trimming and J lost 3 bases; unmatched junction nucleotides: 16. The CDR3 is made up of 21 amino acids.

The table lists this clone with a few counts. The rearrangement joins TRBV10-2 to TRBJ2-2; D gene uncertain. The CDR3 spans 13 residues. Germline assignment: CDR1 WSHSY and CDR2 SAAADI. The V end lost 2 bases, the J end lost 8 bases, and 9 bases lay between the germline ends. As DNA, the CDR3 is TGCGCCAGCAGTGAGATCCTTCCGGGGGAGCTGTTTTTT. Protein: CASSEILPGELFF.

The chain employs TRBV7-3 and TRBJ2-7; TRBD1 agrees at 10 bases. CDR1 is SGHTA and CDR2 is FQGTGA in the germline V gene. Trimming at V came to 3 bases and at J to 1 base, leaving 3 bases not matched to a gene. This CDR3 contains 15 residues. CDR3 protein: CASSLGTGVSYEQYF. CDR3 nucleotide sequence: TGTGCCAGCAGCTTGGGGACAGGGGTATCCTACGAGCAGTACTTC.

This chain links TRBV6-5 with TRBJ2-2, with D possibly TRBD2 on 5 matching bases. The V gene lost 6 bases and the J gene lost 1 base, with 12 bases spanning the gap. Germline lookup yields CDR1 MNHEY and CDR2 SVGAGI. The length of the CDR3 is 15 residues. CDR3 sequence (DNA): TGTGCCAGCAGCCCAACTCGGGAGAACACCGGGGAGCTGTTTTTT. It is translated as CASSPTRENTGELFF.

The rearrangement joins TRBV5-4 to TRBJ1-1, with a possible D match to TRBD1 (5 bases). Germline assignment: CDR1 SGHNT and CDR2 YYREEE (reference sequence). Trimming shortened V by 0 bases and J by 6 bases, and 12 bases separated the two germline ends. The CDR3 consists of 14 residues. The CDR3 DNA is TGTGCCAGCAGCTTGGGCGGGGCCCCTGCTGAAGCTTTCTTT. Translating gives CASSLGGAPAEAFF.

This rearrangement joins TRBV27 to TRBJ2-6; no reliable D call. The CDR3 totals 15 residues. Germline V lookup: CDR1 MNHEY, CDR2 SMNVEV (reference sequence). Deletions cut 7 bases from V and 0 bases from J, with 10 bases between. The CDR3 region has the DNA TGTGCCAGCATGACACATAGCTCTGGGGCCAACGTCCTGACTTTC. It specifies CASMTHSSGANVLTF. The full variable domain, with the rest looked up from reference TRBV27 and TRBJ2-6, is EAQVTQNPRYLITVTGKKLTVTCSQNMNHEYMSWYRQDPGLGLRQIYYSMNVEVTDKGDVPEGYKVSRKEKRNFPLILESPSPNQTSLYFCASMTHSSGANVLTFGAGSRLTVL.

V is TRBV28 and J is TRBJ1-1; maybe TRBD1 (6 bases). Per germline, CDR1 MDHEN and CDR2 SYDVKM. V was shortened by 1 base and J by 8 bases, with 14 bases between the two germline ends. This CDR3 spans 14 amino acids. This CDR3 reads CASSLSWGQTEAFF. The CDR3 bases are TGTGCCAGCAGTTTATCGTGGGGGCAGACCGAAGCTTTCTTT.

The V and J genes are TRBV21-1 and TRBJ1-1. TRBV21-1 is deemed a pseudogene. The CDR3 is 17 amino acids. The CDR3 nucleotides are TGTGCCAGCAGCAAAGCGCTAGGAGGGGAAATGAACACTGAAGCTTTCTTT. Protein product: CASSKALGGEMNTEAFF.

The CDR3 loop is CASSEAVLYSNQPQHF. In DNA, the CDR3 is TGTGCCAGCAGTGAAGCAGTTCTCTATAGCAATCAGCCCCAGCATTTT. The chain couples TRBV2 to TRBJ1-5; unclear D gene. V was clipped by 0 bases and J by 0 bases, with 9 bases between them. Germline V gives CDR1 SNHLY, CDR2 FYNNEI. The CDR3 contains 16 residues. Filled out from reference TRBV2 and TRBJ1-5, the complete variable domain reads EPEVTQTPSHQVTQMGQEVILRCVPISNHLYFYWYRQILGQKVEFLVSFYNNEISEKSEIFDDQFSVERPDGSNFTLKIRSTKLEDSAMYFCASSEAVLYSNQPQHFGDGTRLSIL.

The J gene is TRBJ2-3, the V gene TRBV5-5, with 11 nucleotides matching TRBD1. V trimming: 3 bases; J trimming: 5 bases; junction bases outside the gene matches: 14. This CDR3 has 18 residues. The germline V gene encodes CDR1 SGHKS and CDR2 YYEKEE (reference sequence). CDR3 in amino acids: CASSSQPIWDRGLDTQYF. DNA of the CDR3: TGTGCCAGCAGCTCACAACCTATTTGGGACAGGGGGTTAGATACGCAGTATTTT.

This rearrangement joins TRBV6-2 or TRBV6-3 to TRBJ2-7, with D possibly being TRBD2 (5 bases). Germline V gene data show CDR1 as MNHEY and CDR2 as SVGEGT. V lost 4 bases and J 0 bases, leaving 10 bases between the germline ends. CDR3 length: 14 amino acids. Here the CDR3 reads CASSSQADSYEQYF. The CDR3 DNA is TGTGCCAGCAGTTCCCAAGCGGACTCCTACGAGCAGTACTTC.

The chain recombines TRBV27 with TRBJ2-7, with D possibly being TRBD2 (6 bases). Germline CDR1 is MNHEY and CDR2 is SMNVEV (reference sequence). The CDR3 loop spans 15 amino acids. Between the trimmed V and J ends, which lost 0 bases and 2 bases, there was a span of 11 bases. CDR3 protein: CASSLSLEGTYEQYF. The CDR3 DNA is TGTGCCAGCAGTTTATCGCTGGAGGGGACCTACGAGCAGTACTTC.

This rearrangement joins TRBV19 to TRBJ1-2, with D possibly matching TRBD1 (6 bases). From germline, CDR1 is LNHDA and CDR2 SQIVND (reference sequence). The ends were cut back, 5 bases at V and 4 bases at J, with 14 bases in the middle. The CDR3 has 14 residues. CDR3 residues: CASSVMGAGYGYTF. The CDR3 coding sequence is TGTGCCAGTAGTGTCATGGGGGCTGGCTATGGCTACACCTTC.

The rearrangement joins TRBV11-2 to TRBJ2-1, with TRBD2 as a possible D gene (5 bases). Germline V gene lookup returns CDR1 SGHAT and CDR2 FQNNGV. This CDR3 has 14 amino acids. V was cut by 1 base and J by 8 bases, with 12 bases left in between. This CDR3 is CASSLVLGSYEQFF. The CDR3 nucleotides read TGTGCCAGCAGCTTAGTTTTAGGGAGCTATGAGCAGTTCTTC.

This clone has a single count. The rearrangement uses TRBV28 and TRBJ1-1, with D unresolved. Trimming took 8 bases from V and 6 from J, leaving 10 bases between them. CDR1 is MDHEN, CDR2 SYDVKM, per germline. The CDR3 has 11 amino acids. The CDR3 reads CASLSGAEAFF. The CDR3 region has the DNA TGTGCCAGCCTCTCCGGGGCTGAAGCTTTCTTT.

The genes are TRBV29-1 and TRBJ1-1, with D perhaps matching TRBD1 (6 bases). V was shortened by 2 bases and J by 1 base, with 14 bases between the two germline ends. The CDR3 is made up of 15 amino acids. Germline loops: CDR1 SQVTM, CDR2 ANQGSEA. The CDR3 loop reads CSVEPRTAKNTEAFF. The CDR3 DNA is TGCAGCGTTGAACCCCGGACAGCCAAGAACACTGAAGCTTTCTTT.